Given below is one T cell receptor (beta chain) in context. Its antigen is unidentified. These data originate in a study of blood T cells in healthy people across ages. Study-wide results and caveats: Roughly linear declines in TCR beta diversity per million T cells occurred with age.

It was with a sample-barcoded 5' primer and a J-beta primer mix that a second PCR of roughly 6 to 12 cycles was run. MiXCR, applied by TCRdb to the 5' RACE reads, yields one record per CDR3 protein. The data show about 1.8 million distinct CDR3 sequences, 40% to 55% seen once. In each sample, at least 6 million PBMCs were isolated. V trimming: 1 base; J trimming: 6 bases; junction bases outside the gene matches: 8. Per the germline V gene, CDR1 is SGHTA and CDR2 is FQGNSA. CDR3 size: 15 residues. The material sequenced was blood. The V gene is TRBV7-2, the J gene TRBJ2-7; 8 bases agree with TRBD1. This receptor was taken from a middle-aged woman in good health. CDR3 sequence (DNA): TGTGCCAGCAGCTTAGGTGCAGGGGGCTCTCCCGAGCAGTACGTC. Amino acid sequence: CASSLGAGGSPEQYV.